The 27 T cell receptor beta chains below were found in one sample sequenced in a study of blood T cell repertoires in COVID-19. Libraries were prepared by immunoSEQ multiplex PCR; TCRdb keeps only in-frame clonotypes and omits some of them. The table lists 90,000 to 150,000 clones, 65% to 90% of them singletons. The material sequenced was peripheral blood. The source of these receptors is a man aged 80 or over with acute or convalescent COVID-19.

The chain employs TRBV11-2 and TRBJ1-1, with D tentatively TRBD1 (5 bases). The CDR3 consists of 15 residues. Trimming left V 0 bases short and J 4 bases short, with 12 bases between. Germline CDR1 SGHAT, CDR2 FQNNGV. CDR3 protein: CASSLEHLGGTEAFF. DNA of the CDR3: TGTGCCAGCAGCTTAGAACATCTGGGGGGCACTGAAGCTTTCTTT.

This clone appeared a single time. The V and J genes are TRBV19 and TRBJ1-6; D perhaps matches TRBD1 (5 bases). Trimming pared 1 base from V and 8 bases from J, leaving 9 bases between. The CDR3 covers 14 residues. In germline, CDR1 is LNHDA, CDR2 SQIVND (reference sequence). Here the CDR3 DNA reads TGTGCCAGTAGTATAGGACCGGGGGATTCACCCCTCCACTTT. This codes for CASSIGPGDSPLHF.

J is TRBJ1-2 and V is TRBV29-1; unclear D gene. CDR1 and CDR2 from the germline V gene are SQVTM and ANQGSEA. Trimming removed 5 bases from V and 7 bases from J, with 17 bases in between. The CDR3 has 13 amino acids. The CDR3 DNA sequence: TGCAGCGTTATGTTTCAGGAATTAAGTGGCTACACCTTC. It encodes CSVMFQELSGYTF.

This chain uses TRBV4-1 with TRBJ1-1, with 7 bases identical to TRBD1. Germline V CDR1 and CDR2: MGHRA, YSYEKL. The V gene end was trimmed by 1 base and the J gene end by 5 bases; junction bases not matched to a gene: 10. CDR3 length equals 16 residues. CDR3 DNA sequence: TGCGCCAGCAGCCAAGGACAGGGCCCAGGGGGTACTGAAGCTTTCTTT. This encodes CASSQGQGPGGTEAFF.

In its sample, this clone was seen a few times. The V call is TRBV25-1, the J call TRBJ2-4; D is ambiguous. This CDR3 contains 14 residues. Deletions cut 3 bases from V and 0 bases from J, with 6 bases between. The V gene's germline CDR1 is MGHDK and CDR2 SYGVNS. DNA for the CDR3: TGTGCCAGCAGTGACAGTGGAGCCAAAAACATTCAGTACTTC. Translated: CASSDSGAKNIQYF.

V is TRBV7-2 and J is TRBJ2-6, with D perhaps matching TRBD1 (6 bases). The CDR3 length is 16 residues. The germline V gene encodes CDR1 SGHTA and CDR2 FQGNSA. The V end was cut by 6 bases, the J end by 0 bases, with 12 bases between. The CDR3 nucleotides are TGTGCCAGCAGACAGGGTGTTTTCTCTGGGGCCAACGTCCTGACTTTC. Its translation: CASRQGVFSGANVLTF.

The gene calls are TRBV5-1 and TRBJ1-1; D not certain. The CDR3 contains 15 residues. Germline V gene lookup returns CDR1 SGHRS and CDR2 YFSETQ. Trimming stripped 0 bases from V and 0 bases from J, with 9 bases between. The CDR3 sequence: CASSLVRGMNTEAFF. The CDR3 region has the DNA TGCGCCAGCAGCTTGGTTCGGGGAATGAACACTGAAGCTTTCTTT. The variable domain in full, with the rest retrieved from reference TRBV5-1 and TRBJ1-1, is KAGVTQTPRYLIKTRGQQVTLSCSPISGHRSVSWYQQTPGQGLQFLFEYFSETQRNKGNFPGRFSGRQFSNSRSEMNVSTLELGDSALYLCASSLVRGMNTEAFFGQGTRLTVV.

This chain uses TRBV29-1 with TRBJ1-2; D is perhaps TRBD1 (6 bases). Trimming stripped 6 bases from V and 8 bases from J, with 19 bases between. The CDR3 extends over 13 amino acids. CDR1 and CDR2 from the germline V gene are SQVTM and ANQGSEA. CDR3 in DNA: TGCAGCGTCACTCGGACAGCTACCGCCGGCTACACCTTC. Translating it yields CSVTRTATAGYTF.

The gene calls are TRBV2 and TRBJ1-1; tentative D call: TRBD1 (5 bases). Germline V gene data show CDR1 as SNHLY and CDR2 as FYNNEI. Between the trimmed V and J ends, which lost 3 bases and 5 bases, there was a span of 25 bases. The CDR3 loop spans 18 amino acids. This chain's CDR3 is CASSDRGGTPPGGTEAFF. The CDR3 coding sequence is TGTGCCAGCAGTGATAGGGGCGGGACCCCGCCGGGTGGGACTGAAGCTTTCTTT.

This clone came up once. The chain employs TRBV7-9 and TRBJ2-6; D call uncertain. This CDR3 has 14 amino acids. CDR1 is SEHNR and CDR2 is FQNEAQ in the germline V gene (reference sequence). Trimming took off 5 bases at V and 0 bases at J, with 5 bases between the two ends. CDR3: CASSRYSGANVLTF. The CDR3 region has the DNA TGTGCCAGCAGCCGTTACTCTGGGGCCAACGTCCTGACTTTC.

The V call is TRBV19, the J call TRBJ2-2, with TRBD1 matching 8 bases. Trimming took 4 bases from V and 0 from J; bases not matched to a gene: 1. Germline V gene lookup returns CDR1 LNHDA and CDR2 SQIVND (reference sequence). The CDR3 extends over 15 amino acids. The CDR3 protein is CASSTDRANTGELFF. In DNA, the CDR3 is TGTGCCAGTAGTACGGACAGGGCGAACACCGGGGAGCTGTTTTTT.

The table lists this clone with a count of one. The chain links TRBV6-5 to TRBJ1-3; D is undetermined. The CDR3 loop spans 15 amino acids. V gave up 4 bases and J gave up 0 bases, with 10 bases separating them. Germline-derived CDR1 and CDR2 are MNHEY and SVGAGI. CDR3 DNA sequence: TGTGCCAGCAGTTCCTCGGGCTACTCTGGAAACACCATATATTTT. Protein: CASSSSGYSGNTIYF.

The chain joins TRBV7-2 to TRBJ1-1; 8 bases map to TRBD1. Germline V CDR1 and CDR2: SGHTA, FQGNSA. This CDR3 has 14 residues. V shed 4 bases, J shed 5 bases, and the junction held 6 bases outside the gene matches. CDR3 protein: CASSSRQGKTEAFF. The DNA of the CDR3 is TGTGCCAGCAGCTCTAGACAGGGGAAAACTGAAGCTTTCTTT.

The chain has TRBV4-1 and TRBJ1-3; maybe TRBD1 (5 bases). Germline V gene lookup returns CDR1 MGHRA and CDR2 YSYEKL. The length of the CDR3 is 15 residues. Trimming cost V 0 bases and J 4 bases, with 10 bases left between them. The CDR3 spells CASSQEQVTGNTIYF. In DNA, the CDR3 is TGCGCCAGCAGCCAAGAACAGGTAACGGGAAACACCATATATTTT.

This chain joins TRBV3-1 (or the pseudogene TRBV3-2) and TRBJ1-2; D is unresolved. Germline V gene data show CDR1 as LGHDT and CDR2 as YNNKEL (reference sequence). The CDR3 has 18 amino acids. The V gene lost 1 base and the J gene lost 4 bases, with 22 bases spanning the gap. CDR3 sequence (DNA): TGTGCCAGCAGCCAAGTTGGTACTCCAGGCTCTCCGAGCTATGGCTACACCTTC. Translating it yields CASSQVGTPGSPSYGYTF.

The rearrangement joins TRBV7-2 to TRBJ2-7, with 11 bases matching TRBD2. Germline CDR1 is SGHTA and CDR2 is FQGNSA. The CDR3 consists of 16 residues. V lost 4 bases, J lost 4 bases, and 9 bases stayed unmatched. Written as DNA, the CDR3 is TGTGCCAGCAGCTCCCTGACTAGCGGGACGGTTTACGAGCAGTACTTC. Residues: CASSSLTSGTVYEQYF.

The CDR3 here is CASSVRGLADYEQFF. The CDR3 bases are TGTGCCAGCAGCGTACGTGGACTAGCGGATTATGAGCAGTTCTTC. This rearrangement joins TRBV9 to TRBJ2-1; 10 bases fit TRBD2. The CDR3 consists of 15 residues. In germline, CDR1 is SGDLS, CDR2 YYNGEE. Losses at the gene ends were 1 base for V and 8 bases for J; bases not matched to a gene: 6.

The chain has TRBV3-1 (or the pseudogene TRBV3-2) and TRBJ1-3; D is unresolved. The CDR3 totals 15 residues. V was cut by 2 bases and J by 0 bases, with 8 bases left in between. Germline assignment: CDR1 LGHDT and CDR2 YNNKEL (reference sequence). The CDR3 protein is CASSQMRSSGNTIYF. The CDR3 DNA follows: TGTGCCAGCAGCCAAATGAGGAGCTCTGGAAACACCATATATTTT.

The rearrangement uses TRBV21-1 and TRBJ1-2. TRBV21-1 is given as a pseudogene. CDR3 length: 13 amino acids. DNA of the CDR3: TGTGCCAGCAGCAAAGGGAGAAACTATGGCTACACCTTC. This codes for CASSKGRNYGYTF.

This clone was observed a handful of times. The CDR3 spells CASSQTGGHEQYF. DNA for the CDR3: TGTGCCAGCTCACAGACAGGGGGCCACGAGCAGTACTTC. The chain has TRBV18 and TRBJ2-7, with 10 bases fitting TRBD1. Losses at the gene ends were 4 bases for V and 5 bases for J; bases not matched to a gene: 2. Germline CDR1 is KGHSH and CDR2 is LQKENI. The CDR3 runs to 13 residues. Supplemented by reference TRBV18 and TRBJ2-7, the full variable domain reads NAGVMQNPRHLVRRRGQEARLRCSPMKGHSHVYWYRQLPEEGLKFMVYLQKENIIDESGMPKERFSAEFPKEGPSILRIQQVVRGDSAAYFCASSQTGGHEQYFGPGTRLTVT.

The chain joins TRBV5-5 to TRBJ2-1; weak D call: TRBD2 (5 bases). Germline CDR1 SGHKS, CDR2 YYEKEE (reference sequence). This CDR3 contains 15 residues. Trimming stripped 7 bases from V and 7 bases from J, with 21 bases between. This CDR3 is CASGLRGSVGNEQFF. CDR3 nucleotides: TGTGCCAGCGGTCTGAGAGGGAGTGTGGGGAATGAGCAGTTCTTC.

The rearrangement uses TRBV5-6 and TRBJ1-3, with 8 positions matching TRBD1. The V and J ends lost 1 base and 4 bases, in that order; junction bases with no gene match: 4. Per the germline V gene, CDR1 is SGHDT and CDR2 is YYEEEE. This CDR3 is 15 amino acids long. CDR3 sequence: CASSLQGAGGNTIYF. In DNA, the CDR3 is TGTGCCAGCAGCTTGCAGGGGGCGGGAGGAAACACCATATATTTT.

The genes are TRBV7-2 and TRBJ2-6; a weak D match, TRBD1 (6 bases). In germline, CDR1 is SGHTA, CDR2 FQGNSA. This CDR3 contains 15 residues. Trimming shortened V by 6 bases and J by 0 bases, and 9 bases separated the two germline ends. The CDR3 sequence: CASRDRPSGANVLTF. The CDR3 DNA sequence: TGTGCCAGCAGAGACAGGCCCTCTGGGGCCAACGTCCTGACTTTC. The full variable domain, in which reference TRBV7-2 and TRBJ2-6 provide the parts outside the CDR3, is GAGVSQSPSNKVTEKGKDVELRCDPISGHTALYWYRQSLGQGLEFLIYFQGNSAPDKSGLPSDRFSAERTGGSVSTLTIQRTQQEDSAVYLCASRDRPSGANVLTFGAGSRLTVL.

The chain joins TRBV9 to TRBJ1-5; D gene uncertain. Per the germline V gene, CDR1 is SGDLS and CDR2 is YYNGEE. The length of the CDR3 is 14 residues. V was clipped by 4 bases and J by 6 bases, with 14 bases between them. The CDR3 sequence is CASSPSPSGQPQHF. Written as DNA, the CDR3 is TGTGCCAGCAGCCCCTCCCCGTCGGGTCAGCCCCAGCATTTT.

CDR3 in amino acids: CASSLTPGQNTEAFF. As DNA, the CDR3 is TGTGCCAGCAGCTTAACCCCCGGTCAGAACACTGAAGCTTTCTTT. The V and J genes are TRBV7-3 and TRBJ1-1, with D hard to call. This CDR3 contains 15 residues. Germline values: CDR1 SGHTA, CDR2 FQGTGA. The V end was cut by 0 bases, the J end by 1 base, with 9 bases between.

The chain couples TRBV4-1 to TRBJ2-1; 10 bases map to TRBD2. Germline V gene lookup returns CDR1 MGHRA and CDR2 YSYEKL. The CDR3 consists of 16 residues. The ends lost 4 bases at V and 4 bases at J; junction bases unmatched: 7. The CDR3 coding sequence is TGCGCCAGCAGCCGGGAAGCGGGGGGGCCGTACAATGAGCAGTTCTTC. This translates into CASSREAGGPYNEQFF.

J is TRBJ2-4 and V is TRBV28; maybe TRBD2 (6 bases). V lost 3 bases, J lost 0 bases, and 12 bases lay in between. Germline V gene data show CDR1 as MDHEN and CDR2 as SYDVKM. The CDR3 has 16 residues. CDR3 amino acids: CASSLVGGLAKNIQYF. The CDR3 DNA reads TGTGCCAGCAGTTTGGTGGGGGGACTAGCCAAAAACATTCAGTACTTC.